This T cell receptor (beta chain) derives from a study of control samples from healthy donors and cancer patients. Using immunoSEQ multiplex PCR, the repertoire was profiled, and TCRdb retains in-frame clones only, with some absent. Counted here are 95,000 to 150,000 clones, approximately 92% occurring once; the ten biggest clones make up around 0.6%. The CDR3 is made up of 13 amino acids. V was pared by 9 bases and J by 0 bases, with 9 bases between. Sequences were obtained from PBMCs. The rearrangement links TRBV12-3 or TRBV12-4 to TRBJ1-3; D gene unclear. The sequence derives from an older man with head and neck cancer. The CDR3 DNA is TGTGCCAGTGACCAGGACTCTGGAAACACCATATATTTT. Translation gives CASDQDSGNTIYF.